This T cell receptor (beta chain) was identified during a study of blood T cell repertoires in COVID-19. Study summary: Specimens from acute and convalescent COVID-19 originated in the United States, Italy and Spain.

This CDR3 contains 15 residues. The germline V gene has CDR1 MNHEY and CDR2 SMNVEV (reference sequence). The ends lost 4 bases at V and 5 bases at J; junction bases unmatched: 10. Cohort 3 recovered donors had two negative PCRs, clearance, or symptom resolution. In the original processing: Reference gene primer amplification gave estimated nucleated cell counts. Using immunoSEQ multiplex PCR, the repertoire was profiled, and TCRdb retains in-frame clones only, with some absent. The D gene and trimming were derived from the DNA, and the V and J assignments and clone size from that table. The repertoire holds over 250,000 clones, around nine tenths seen once, with 1.9% in the top ten.

V usage is TRBV27 and J usage is TRBJ1-2; TRBD1 aligns across 7 bases. The TCR comes from a woman aged 60-75 years who had recovered from COVID-19. The sample consisted of PBMCs or T cells enriched from blood (not recorded which). CDR3 region: CASSWAMTGTYGYTF. The CDR3 DNA follows: TGTGCCAGCAGTTGGGCGATGACAGGGACGTATGGCTACACCTTC.